The entry that follows covers one T cell receptor beta chain sequence. Trimming shortened V by 3 bases and J by 4 bases, and 10 bases separated the two germline ends. This CDR3 spans 14 amino acids. Germline lookup yields CDR1 SGHTA and CDR2 FQGNSA. Only in-frame clones appear in the TCRdb table, and some are missing; sequencing was by immunoSEQ multiplex PCR. The sample carries around 68,000 clones, around 80% recorded once. This entry is derived from a study of blood T cell repertoires in COVID-19. Background on the study: Collection of acute and convalescent COVID-19 samples took place in the United States, Italy and Spain.

This sequence joins TRBV7-2 and TRBJ2-1, with D tentatively TRBD2 (6 bases). The source of this sequence is a human donor in a cohort sampled during active COVID-19. Sequencing input: peripheral blood. CDR3 bases: TGTGCCAGCAGCTTGGCGGGAACTTACAATGAGCAGTTCTTC. Amino acid sequence: CASSLAGTYNEQFF. Full variable domain (rest looked up from reference TRBV7-2 and TRBJ2-1): GAGVSQSPSNKVTEKGKDVELRCDPISGHTALYWYRQSLGQGLEFLIYFQGNSAPDKSGLPSDRFSAERTGGSVSTLTIQRTQQEDSAVYLCASSLAGTYNEQFFGPGTRLTVL.